These 5 T cell receptor beta chains were sequenced from one sample in a study of blood T cells in healthy people across ages. Sample-barcoded 5' priming and a J-beta primer mix drove a second PCR of about 6 to 11 cycles. TCRdb processed the 5' RACE reads anew with MiXCR; each CDR3 protein has one entry. Of 550,000 to 600,000 distinct CDR3 sequences in the sample, 27% were seen once. The sample comprised blood. These receptors originate from a woman in her 70s in good health.

This sequence joins TRBV10-3 and TRBJ2-5; 7 positions agree with TRBD2. Losses at the gene ends were 2 bases for V and 4 bases for J; bases not matched to a gene: 4. The CDR3 covers 14 residues. The germline V gene has CDR1 ENHRY and CDR2 SYGVKD. CDR3 protein: CAISELAARETQYF. The CDR3 nucleotides are TGTGCCATCAGTGAGCTAGCGGCAAGAGAGACCCAGTACTTC.

This clonotype was detected only once. Because it lacks the conserved phenylalanine or tryptophan at the end, this CDR3 is likely a read error. The V and J genes are TRBV13 and TRBJ2-4; possible D gene TRBD1, 6 bases. Trimming removed 4 bases from V and 1 base from J, with 23 bases in between. This CDR3 region has 19 residues. Germline V gene lookup returns CDR1 PRHDT and CDR2 FYEKMQ (reference sequence). The CDR3 reads CASSSRGGSSRSAKNIQYS. The CDR3 DNA reads as TGTGCCAGCAGCTCCCGAGGGGGATCGAGTCGGTCGGCCAAAAACATTCAGTACTCC.

This chain links TRBV5-5 with TRBJ1-5; 9 bases map to TRBD1. Unmatched junction bases numbered 5, after V lost 1 base and J lost 6 bases. Germline CDR1 reads SGHKS; CDR2 reads YYEKEE (reference sequence). The CDR3 extends over 15 amino acids. The CDR3 DNA reads TGTGCCAGCAGCTTGCAACAGGGGGCGATTCAGCCCCAGCATTTT. This translates into CASSLQQGAIQPQHF.

The rearrangement uses TRBV6-6 and TRBJ1-1; possible D gene TRBD1, 6 bases. The CDR3 loop spans 15 amino acids. Germline V lookup: CDR1 MNHNY, CDR2 SVGAGI (reference sequence). V gave up 2 bases and J gave up 7 bases, with 17 bases separating them. CDR3 coding DNA: TGTGCCAGCAGTTACACCACCATCACAGGGTTTGAAGCTTTCTTT. Encoded protein: CASSYTTITGFEAFF.

The chain couples TRBV6-5 to TRBJ1-2, with D maybe TRBD1 (6 bases). V shed 2 bases and J shed 2 bases, with 21 bases lying between them. Germline-derived CDR1 and CDR2 are MNHEY and SVGAGI. This CDR3 contains 18 residues. Here the CDR3 DNA reads TGTGCCAGCAGTTACGGGCCTAGACCGACAGGCTACAACTATGGCTACACCTTC. Translating gives CASSYGPRPTGYNYGYTF.